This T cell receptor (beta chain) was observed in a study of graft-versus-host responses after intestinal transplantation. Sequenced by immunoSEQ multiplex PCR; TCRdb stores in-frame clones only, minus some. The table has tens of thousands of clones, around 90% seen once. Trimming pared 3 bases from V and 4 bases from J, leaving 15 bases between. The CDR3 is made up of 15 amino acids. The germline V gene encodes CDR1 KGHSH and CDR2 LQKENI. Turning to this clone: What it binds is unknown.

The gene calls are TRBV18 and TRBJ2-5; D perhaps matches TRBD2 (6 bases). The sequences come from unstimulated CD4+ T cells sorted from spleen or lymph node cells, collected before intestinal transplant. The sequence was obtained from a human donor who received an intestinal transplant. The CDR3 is CASSPTSGSSETQYF. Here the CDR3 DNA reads TGTGCCAGCTCACCGACTAGTGGGAGTTCAGAGACCCAGTACTTC.